This T cell receptor (beta chain) was identified during a study of T cell responses to AZD1222 COVID-19 vaccine. CDR3 length equals 12 residues. V was trimmed by 4 bases and J by 5 bases, leaving 8 bases between them. Germline lookup yields CDR1 SEHNR and CDR2 FQNEAQ (reference sequence). Assay: immunoSEQ multiplex PCR; the TCRdb copy retains only in-frame clones and omits some. The table has approximately 150,000 clones, 85% to 90% seen once; the top ten hold around 1.5%. The receptor was derived from an adult in good health. The starting material was peripheral blood, obtained on day 0 of AZD1222 vaccination. The rearrangement links TRBV7-9 to TRBJ2-5, with D hard to call. CDR3 protein: CASSSTVETQYF. CDR3 nucleotides: TGTGCCAGCAGCTCCACCGTGGAGACCCAGTACTTC.